The 22 T cell receptor beta chains below all came from one sample that was sequenced in a study of blood T cell repertoires in COVID-19. Only in-frame clones appear in the TCRdb table, and some are missing; sequencing was by immunoSEQ multiplex PCR. The sample holds 35,000 to 40,000 clones; 70% to 90% are singletons and the top ten take 15% to 20%. The specimen was peripheral blood. These receptor sequences come from a man aged 70-80 years with acute or convalescent COVID-19.

The rearrangement uses TRBV20-1 and TRBJ2-1; D not resolved. From germline, CDR1 is DFQATT and CDR2 SNEGSKA (reference sequence). Trimming shortened V by 3 bases and J by 0 bases, and 9 bases separated the two germline ends. This CDR3 has 14 residues. The CDR3 spells CSASGFSSYNEQFF. In nucleotides, the CDR3 is TGCAGTGCTAGTGGGTTCAGCTCCTACAATGAGCAGTTCTTC.

The chain uses TRBV15 and TRBJ2-1; D possibly corresponds to TRBD2 (5 bases). Trimming cost V 3 bases and J 0 bases, with 15 bases left between them. CDR3 length: 17 residues. Germline V gene sequence: CDR1 LNHNV, CDR2 YYDKDF (reference sequence). This CDR3 is CATSSPLSASSYNEQFF. The CDR3 DNA is TGTGCCACCAGCAGCCCTCTTAGCGCCAGCTCCTACAATGAGCAGTTCTTC.

This chain uses TRBV2 with TRBJ1-3; D not resolved. Deletions cut 11 bases from V and 0 bases from J, with 8 bases between. This CDR3 spans 12 amino acids. Germline V gene lookup returns CDR1 SNHLY and CDR2 FYNNEI. The CDR3 DNA is TGTGCCGGCGGCTACTCTGGAAACACCATATATTTT. Its protein product is CAGGYSGNTIYF. Filled out from reference TRBV2 and TRBJ1-3, the complete variable domain reads EPEVTQTPSHQVTQMGQEVILRCVPISNHLYFYWYRQILGQKVEFLVSFYNNEISEKSEIFDDQFSVERPDGSNFTLKIRSTKLEDSAMYFCAGGYSGNTIYFGEGSWLTVV.

The J gene is TRBJ2-7, the V gene TRBV11-3; the match to TRBD2 covers 10 bases. This CDR3 is built from 15 residues. Unmatched junction bases numbered 9, after V lost 5 bases and J lost 5 bases. Germline CDR1 SGHNT, CDR2 YENEEA. This CDR3 is CASSAHPGLANEQYF. CDR3 sequence (DNA): TGTGCCAGCAGCGCCCACCCGGGACTAGCGAACGAGCAGTACTTC.

In this sample, this clone turned up once. J is TRBJ1-1 and V is TRBV11-3; TRBD1 is a possible D gene (6 bases). The CDR3 loop spans 14 amino acids. Germline assignment: CDR1 SGHNT and CDR2 YENEEA. The ends were cut back, 6 bases at V and 3 bases at J, with 14 bases in the middle. The CDR3 nucleotides read TGTGCCAGCAGTCAACAGGGCACTCACACTGAAGCTTTCTTT. This codes for CASSQQGTHTEAFF.

The chain links TRBV20-1 to TRBJ2-3; D call uncertain. Between the trimmed V and J ends, which lost 3 bases and 0 bases, there was a span of 4 bases. The germline gives CDR1 DFQATT, CDR2 SNEGSKA (reference sequence). The CDR3 length is 12 residues. CDR3 region: CSASPSTDTQYF. The CDR3 DNA is TGCAGTGCTAGTCCTAGCACAGATACGCAGTATTTT.

The V and J genes are TRBV3-1 (or the pseudogene TRBV3-2) and TRBJ2-7; the D gene is possibly TRBD2 (6 bases). Germline assignment: CDR1 LGHDT and CDR2 YNNKEL (reference sequence). This CDR3 region has 14 residues. V was pared by 2 bases and J by 11 bases, with 19 bases between. CDR3 in amino acids: CASSQTLGTRREYF. CDR3 bases: TGTGCCAGCAGCCAAACGTTGGGGACCAGGAGGGAGTACTTC.

V is TRBV19 and J is TRBJ2-2; D perhaps matches TRBD1 (6 bases). Trimming shortened V by 10 bases and J by 1 base, and 10 bases separated the two germline ends. CDR3 length equals 13 residues. Germline V lookup: CDR1 LNHDA, CDR2 SQIVND (reference sequence). CDR3 sequence reads: CATLTGNTGELFF. The CDR3 nucleotides read TGTGCCACTTTGACAGGGAACACCGGGGAGCTGTTTTTT.

The V call is TRBV7-2, the J call TRBJ1-5; weak D call: TRBD1 (6 bases). The germline CDR1 and CDR2 sequences are SGHTA and FQGNSA. The CDR3 spans 13 residues. V was clipped by 1 base and J by 9 bases, with 10 bases between them. The CDR3 DNA is TGTGCCAGCAGCTTAGACAGGGAGGGGCCCCAGCATTTT. Translation gives CASSLDREGPQHF.

This clone was detected only once. V gene TRBV9 combines with J gene TRBJ1-1; D gene ambiguous. The V and J ends lost 0 bases and 2 bases respectively, with 11 bases between them. The CDR3 is made up of 15 amino acids. Germline CDR1 and CDR2: SGDLS and YYNGEE. The CDR3 spells CASSVGGGSNTEAFF. Written as DNA, the CDR3 is TGTGCCAGCAGCGTAGGTGGTGGGAGTAACACTGAAGCTTTCTTT.

This clone was detected only a few times. The chain links TRBV19 to TRBJ2-1, with 11 bases identical to TRBD2. The germline gives CDR1 LNHDA, CDR2 SQIVND (reference sequence). This CDR3 region has 17 residues. After removal of 7 bases from V and 1 base from J, the junction contained 9 bases not matched to a gene. CDR3 in amino acids: CASTTTRTSGSYNEQFF. CDR3 in DNA: TGTGCCAGTACCACAACCCGGACTAGCGGGTCCTACAATGAGCAGTTCTTC.

This chain connects TRBV18 to TRBJ2-1, with TRBD2 matching 9 bases. V was pared by 3 bases and J by 7 bases, with 10 bases of the junction left unmatched. Germline lookup yields CDR1 KGHSH and CDR2 LQKENI. The CDR3 is 16 amino acids. This chain's CDR3 is CASSPGPAGGENEQFF. As DNA, the CDR3 is TGTGCCAGCTCACCCGGGCCAGCGGGAGGAGAGAATGAGCAGTTCTTC.

V and J are TRBV24-1 and TRBJ2-1, with 7 bases matching TRBD2. Germline assignment: CDR1 KGHDR and CDR2 SFDVKD. The CDR3 covers 15 residues. The V segment lost 3 bases and the J segment 5 bases; nucleotides outside the gene matches: 6. The CDR3 DNA follows: TGTGCCACCAGTGATCCCTTGGGGGGGAACAATGAGCAGTTCTTC. Its translation is CATSDPLGGNNEQFF.

The chain recombines TRBV24-1 with TRBJ2-2; weak D call: TRBD2 (5 bases). Germline V gives CDR1 KGHDR, CDR2 SFDVKD. Between the trimmed V and J ends, which lost 1 base and 7 bases, there was a span of 6 bases. The CDR3 has 13 residues. The CDR3 nucleotides read TGTGCCACCAGTGATTTCGGGATCGGGGAGCTGTTTTTT. Translating gives CATSDFGIGELFF.

This chain uses TRBV4-1 with TRBJ1-5; TRBD1 matches at 9 bases. This CDR3 is built from 14 residues. V gave up 4 bases and J gave up 5 bases; unmatched junction bases: 3. CDR1 is MGHRA and CDR2 is YSYEKL in the germline V gene. CDR3 in amino acids: CASSLGQGDQPQHF. DNA for the CDR3: TGCGCCAGCAGCCTGGGACAGGGCGATCAGCCCCAGCATTTT.

The chain uses TRBV2 and TRBJ2-7; maybe TRBD2 (5 bases). Trimming shortened V by 6 bases and J by 4 bases, and 16 bases separated the two germline ends. Per the germline V gene, CDR1 is SNHLY and CDR2 is FYNNEI. CDR3 length: 14 residues. The CDR3 DNA follows: TGTGCCAGCAGAAGATCAGGACTGCAGTACGAGCAGTACTTC. Residues: CASRRSGLQYEQYF.

This rearrangement joins TRBV5-4 to TRBJ1-4; D is uncertain. Germline CDR1 reads SGHNT; CDR2 reads YYREEE (reference sequence). V was pared by 4 bases and J by 0 bases, with 10 bases between. The CDR3 extends over 15 amino acids. CDR3 bases: TGTGCCAGCAGCCCCCGGGAAGCAACTAATGAAAAACTGTTTTTT. This gives the protein CASSPREATNEKLFF. Together with reference TRBV5-4 and TRBJ1-4, the CDR3 gives the full variable domain: ETGVTQSPTHLIKTRGQQVTLRCSSQSGHNTVSWYQQALGQGPQFIFQYYREEENGRGNFPPRFSGLQFPNYSSELNVNALELDDSALYLCASSPREATNEKLFFGSGTQLSVL.

This clone was detected a few times. The chain carries TRBV27 and TRBJ2-7; D perhaps matches TRBD2 (5 bases). V was shortened by 5 bases and J by 4 bases, with 9 bases between the two germline ends. CDR3 length: 12 amino acids. Germline V gene lookup returns CDR1 MNHEY and CDR2 SMNVEV (reference sequence). The CDR3 nucleotides are TGTGCCAGCAGTGAAAGAGGGTACGAGCAGTACTTC. Encoded protein: CASSERGYEQYF.

The rearrangement joins TRBV28 to TRBJ2-7; 8 bases map to TRBD2. The CDR3 is 14 residues long. Trimming took 4 bases from V and 3 from J; bases not matched to a gene: 5. CDR1 MDHEN and CDR2 SYDVKM come from the germline V gene. CDR3 sequence: CASSWREAFYEQYF. CDR3 DNA sequence: TGTGCCAGCAGTTGGCGGGAGGCCTTCTACGAGCAGTACTTC.

This chain connects TRBV11-3 to TRBJ1-1; 7 bases line up with TRBD1. V shed 5 bases and J 6 bases; nucleotides not matched to a gene: 12. Germline assignment: CDR1 SGHNT and CDR2 YENEEA. The CDR3 is 15 residues long. The CDR3 DNA reads TGTGCCAGCAGCGCGCGTGACAGGGCCGGGGCTGAAGCTTTCTTT. Encoded protein: CASSARDRAGAEAFF. The full variable domain, its missing parts supplied by reference TRBV11-3 and TRBJ1-1, is EAGVVQSPRYKIIEKKQPVAFWCNPISGHNTLYWYLQNLGQGPELLIRYENEEAVDDSQLPKDRFSAERLKGVDSTLKIQPAELGDSAVYLCASSARDRAGAEAFFGQGTRLTVV.

The rearrangement uses TRBV6-5 and TRBJ2-3, with TRBD2 matching 10 bases. The CDR3 extends over 14 amino acids. Germline-derived CDR1 and CDR2 are MNHEY and SVGAGI. Trimming removed 6 bases from V and 6 bases from J; junction bases left unmatched: 6. The chain's CDR3 is CASSRGTSADTQYF. The CDR3, as DNA: TGTGCCAGCAGCCGCGGGACTAGCGCCGATACGCAGTATTTT.

The chain links TRBV2 to TRBJ2-7, with 8 bases that match TRBD2. The CDR3 contains 15 residues. V was clipped by 8 bases and J by 0 bases; unmatched bases: 9. Looked up from germline, CDR1 is SNHLY and CDR2 is FYNNEI. In DNA, the CDR3 is TGTGCCAGCGGCCAATCTAGCGGGCTCTCCTACGAGCAGTACTTC. Its protein is CASGQSSGLSYEQYF.